This T cell receptor beta chain was captured in a study of blood T cell repertoires in COVID-19. Trimming stripped 0 bases from V and 11 bases from J, with 17 bases between. Germline CDR1 SGHDT, CDR2 YYEEEE. This CDR3 is 14 amino acids long. This clone was observed once. How the authors handled the data: Researchers report that nucleated cell counts were estimated from reference gene primer amplification. Assay used: immunoSEQ multiplex PCR; TCRdb lists only in-frame clones, some missing. V and J calls and clone size come straight from that table; D and trimming were deduced from the DNA. This sample has about 350,000 clones; more than 85% occur once, and the top ten carry under 1.3%.

Input material: PBMCs or T cells enriched from blood (not recorded which). The receptor comes from a woman aged 30 to 39 who had recovered from COVID-19. This chain connects TRBV5-6 to TRBJ1-1; no firm D call. The CDR3 nucleotides read TGTGCCAGCAGCTTGGCCGGCGGGTTCGGAATGGCTTTCTTT. Protein: CASSLAGGFGMAFF.